The subject of this entry is one T cell receptor (beta chain). Its cognate antigen is unknown. V dropped 6 bases and J dropped 4; count of bases not matched to a gene: 8. This CDR3 spans 14 amino acids. The germline gives CDR1 LNHDA, CDR2 SQIVND (reference sequence). This sample was taken from a study of a mutant IDH1 vaccine in newly diagnosed glioma. Study-wide context: Eight vaccine injections were given to patients in weeks 1, 3, 5, 7, 11, 15, 19 and 23.

Documented time point: week 23, last vaccination. Mutant IDH1 20-mer peptide, at 300 ug, made up each vaccine dose, with topical imiquimod. Data came from immunoSEQ multiplex PCR; TCRdb stores just in-frame clones and leaves some out. Of 50,000 to 85,000 clones in the sample, about 80% were seen once. The V and J genes are TRBV19 and TRBJ1-2; TRBD1 agrees at 7 bases. This receptor was obtained from a man between 18 and 29 years old with glioma. The sample was PBMCs, taken from a glioma patient whose treatment included an IDH1 peptide vaccine. The CDR3 here is CASSPGQSSYGYTF. In DNA form, the CDR3 reads TGTGCCAGTAGCCCGGGACAGTCTTCCTATGGCTACACCTTC.